The 31 T cell receptor beta chains below were found in one sample sequenced in a study of shared clonotypes between healthy human individuals. The repertoire was sequenced with immunoSEQ multiplex PCR; TCRdb's copy has only in-frame clones and lacks some. The sample holds about 1.1 million clones, roughly 77% seen once. The sequencing sample was made of memory CD4+ T cells from PBMCs. The subset denotes: CD45RA-negative fraction. All receptors derive from a man aged 18 to 29 in good health. Some clones in this sample may be carry-over from other donors' samples.

This clone was seen a single time. V and J are TRBV30 and TRBJ2-5; maybe TRBD2 (6 bases). Between the trimmed V and J ends, which lost 4 bases and 5 bases, there was a span of 29 bases. CDR3 size: 18 residues. Germline CDR1 is GTSNPN and CDR2 is SVGIG (reference sequence). CDR3 residues: CAWMAGSRPWGWGETQYF. DNA of the CDR3: TGTGCCTGGATGGCGGGATCACGACCGTGGGGGTGGGGTGAGACCCAGTACTTC.

V usage is TRBV28 and J usage is TRBJ2-2; D might be TRBD1 (6 bases). V lost 6 bases and J lost 0, with 14 bases in between. This CDR3 is 16 amino acids long. Germline V gene sequence: CDR1 MDHEN, CDR2 SYDVKM. CDR3 nucleotides: TGTGCCAGCAGCCGCGGTGGACAGACGAACACCGGGGAGCTGTTTTTT. Encoded protein: CASSRGGQTNTGELFF.

The chain has TRBV27 and TRBJ2-1; 13 nucleotides align to TRBD2. Germline V gene lookup returns CDR1 MNHEY and CDR2 SMNVEV (reference sequence). The CDR3 covers 14 residues. The V segment lost 3 bases and the J segment 12 bases; nucleotides outside the gene matches: 5. As DNA, the CDR3 is TGTGCCAGCAGTTTGTCGGGACTAGCGGGACCGCAGTTCTTC. Residues: CASSLSGLAGPQFF.

This clone was counted ten times or more. This chain uses TRBV9 with TRBJ2-2; D is possibly TRBD2 (5 bases). This CDR3 contains 17 residues. From germline, CDR1 is SGDLS and CDR2 YYNGEE. Trimming took off 4 bases at V and 7 bases at J, with 23 bases between the two ends. CDR3 coding DNA: TGTGCCAGCAGCCCCCGAGGCAGCGGTAATACAATCGGGGAGCTGTTTTTT. Its translation is CASSPRGSGNTIGELFF.

CDR3 DNA sequence: TGTGCCAGCAGCGTAATACAGGGGGCAAGCACTGAAGCTTTCTTT. This sequence encodes CASSVIQGASTEAFF. The chain recombines TRBV6-1 with TRBJ1-1; 9 bases align to TRBD1. The junction had 9 bases not matched to a gene; V was cut back by 6 bases and J by 4 bases. The germline V gene encodes CDR1 MNHNS and CDR2 SASEGT. The CDR3 is made up of 15 amino acids.

With respect to this clone: Other nucleotide sequences from this sample produce the same CDR3. V and J are TRBV2 and TRBJ1-2; weak D call: TRBD1 (5 bases). The V end was cut by 6 bases, the J end by 4 bases, with 9 bases between. The germline CDR1 and CDR2 sequences are SNHLY and FYNNEI. This CDR3 spans 12 amino acids. CDR3 sequence reads: CASRGDFYGYTF. CDR3 nucleotide sequence: TGTGCCAGCAGAGGGGATTTCTATGGCTACACCTTC.

This rearrangement joins TRBV21-1 to TRBJ1-4. TRBV21-1 is classified as a pseudogene. This CDR3 has 15 amino acids. The DNA for the CDR3 is TGTGCCAGCACCAAGTCGGACGGAGATAATGAAAAACTGTTTTTT. Translated: CASTKSDGDNEKLFF.

Worth noting for this clone: The sample holds other DNA sequences that translate to the same CDR3. This chain connects TRBV5-4 to TRBJ2-4, with 8 bases matching TRBD1. Germline CDR1 and CDR2: SGHNT and YYREEE (reference sequence). Trimming cost V 2 bases and J 1 base; bases outside gene matches: 5. The CDR3 spans 16 residues. Here the CDR3 reads CASSLGQGAAKNIQYF. CDR3 DNA sequence: TGTGCCAGCAGCTTAGGGCAGGGGGCGGCCAAAAACATTCAGTACTTC.

CDR3 amino acids: CASSRVHDSYNEQFF. The DNA of the CDR3 is TGTGCCAGCAGCAGAGTCCACGACTCATACAATGAGCAGTTCTTC. The chain uses TRBV7-3 and TRBJ2-1, with D unclear. The V end lost 5 bases, the J end lost 4 bases, and 15 bases lay between the germline ends. Germline-derived CDR1 and CDR2 are SGHTA and FQGTGA. The CDR3 is made up of 15 amino acids.

J is TRBJ2-2 and V is TRBV7-2; 9 bases fit TRBD1. The CDR3 is 16 residues long. The J segment lost 6 bases and the V segment lost 3 bases, leaving 8 bases of the junction unmatched. Per the germline V gene, CDR1 is SGHTA and CDR2 is FQGNSA. This chain's CDR3 is CASSFTGTGTPGELFF. DNA of the CDR3: TGTGCCAGCAGCTTTACCGGGACAGGGACGCCCGGGGAGCTGTTTTTT.

The rearrangement joins TRBV5-1 to TRBJ2-3; 9 bases match TRBD1. The germline gives CDR1 SGHRS, CDR2 YFSETQ. Trimming took 4 bases from V and 0 from J; bases not matched to a gene: 3. This CDR3 region has 15 residues. CDR3 nucleotides: TGCGCCAGCAGCCACAGGGGGCTTAGCACAGATACGCAGTATTTT. Encoded protein: CASSHRGLSTDTQYF. The complete variable domain, with remaining parts taken from reference TRBV5-1 and TRBJ2-3, reads KAGVTQTPRYLIKTRGQQVTLSCSPISGHRSVSWYQQTPGQGLQFLFEYFSETQRNKGNFPGRFSGRQFSNSRSEMNVSTLELGDSALYLCASSHRGLSTDTQYFGPGTRLTVL.

This chain connects TRBV27 to TRBJ2-3; D not resolved. V was trimmed by 7 bases and J by 3 bases, leaving 5 bases between them. The V gene's germline CDR1 is MNHEY and CDR2 SMNVEV (reference sequence). This CDR3 comprises 11 residues. Here the CDR3 DNA reads TGTGCCAGCAACCTTACAGATACGCAGTATTTT. Its protein is CASNLTDTQYF.

This chain connects TRBV13 to TRBJ2-2; TRBD2 agrees at 8 bases. V was pared by 0 bases and J by 7 bases, with 10 bases of the junction left unmatched. The CDR3 loop spans 17 amino acids. Germline CDR1 and CDR2: PRHDT and FYEKMQ (reference sequence). CDR3 bases: TGTGCCAGCAGCTTAGGGTACGGGAGGGCCTTCGGCGGGGAGCTGTTTTTT. Amino acids: CASSLGYGRAFGGELFF.

With respect to this clone: Being one base from a much bigger clone, this may be a read error. The chain links TRBV28 to TRBJ1-5; D possibly corresponds to TRBD1 (5 bases). This CDR3 spans 14 amino acids. V lost 6 bases, J lost 0 bases, and 9 bases lay in between. CDR1 and CDR2 from the germline V gene are MDHEN and SYDVKM. CDR3 amino acids: CASRRGYSNQPQHF. In DNA, the CDR3 is TGTGCCAGCAGACGGGGGTATAGCAATCAGCCCCAGCATTTT.

The chain couples TRBV5-1 to TRBJ1-3; the D gene is possibly TRBD1 (5 bases). Germline lookup yields CDR1 SGHRS and CDR2 YFSETQ. V was clipped by 0 bases and J by 0 bases, with 10 bases between them. The CDR3 is made up of 16 amino acids. The CDR3 here is CASSLEQGVSGNTIYF. The CDR3 bases are TGCGCCAGCAGCTTGGAGCAGGGAGTCTCTGGAAACACCATATATTTT.

In its sample, this clone was seen a few times. J is TRBJ2-3 and V is TRBV7-8; D remains ambiguous. The ends were cut back, 1 base at V and 2 bases at J, with 10 bases in the middle. The germline V gene has CDR1 SGHVS and CDR2 FQNEAQ. This CDR3 spans 15 amino acids. The CDR3 DNA sequence: TGTGCCAGCAGCTTAGGATCCTCGTACACAGATACGCAGTATTTT. Translation: CASSLGSSYTDTQYF.

The rearrangement uses TRBV11-2 and TRBJ1-1; D is unresolved. V was cut by 0 bases and J by 6 bases, with 8 bases left in between. Germline V lookup: CDR1 SGHAT, CDR2 FQNNGV. CDR3 size: 13 residues. The chain's CDR3 is CASSLEVGAEAFF. The CDR3 nucleotides are TGTGCCAGCAGCTTAGAGGTTGGGGCTGAAGCTTTCTTT.

The genes are TRBV11-3 and TRBJ2-1; no firm D call. The V end lost 5 bases, the J end lost 2 bases, and 10 bases lay between the germline ends. The CDR3 runs 14 residues. Germline assignment: CDR1 SGHNT and CDR2 YENEEA. CDR3 sequence: CASSPRATYNEQFF. In nucleotides, the CDR3 is TGTGCCAGCAGCCCTCGTGCCACCTACAATGAGCAGTTCTTC.

This clone was seen a handful of times. V usage is TRBV7-2 and J usage is TRBJ2-6; TRBD1 aligns across 7 bases. With 4 bases clipped from V and 5 bases from J, the junction kept 8 bases outside the gene matches. The length of the CDR3 is 16 residues. CDR1 is SGHTA, CDR2 FQGNSA, per germline. This CDR3 is CASSSGQLLWANVLTF. CDR3 bases: TGTGCCAGCAGCTCGGGACAGCTGCTCTGGGCCAACGTCCTGACTTTC. Full variable domain (remainder filled in from reference TRBV7-2 and TRBJ2-6): GAGVSQSPSNKVTEKGKDVELRCDPISGHTALYWYRQSLGQGLEFLIYFQGNSAPDKSGLPSDRFSAERTGGSVSTLTIQRTQQEDSAVYLCASSSGQLLWANVLTFGAGSRLTVL.

The V and J genes are TRBV14 and TRBJ2-4; 10 bases fit TRBD1. This CDR3 region has 17 residues. CDR1 and CDR2 (germline): SGHDN, FVKESK. The ends lost 4 bases at V and 6 bases at J; junction bases unmatched: 12. This CDR3 is CASSPGQGRAGGNIQYF. CDR3 DNA: TGTGCCAGCAGCCCGGGACAGGGGAGGGCCGGGGGAAACATTCAGTACTTC.

This clone appeared a few times. The chain links TRBV7-9 to TRBJ1-4; 7 bases are a match to TRBD1. The CDR3 is made up of 16 amino acids. V lost 4 bases and J lost 4; bases outside the gene matches: 9. Germline V CDR1 and CDR2: SEHNR, FQNEAQ (reference sequence). CDR3 protein: CASSSAGQGDNEKLFF. As DNA, the CDR3 is TGTGCCAGCAGCTCCGCTGGGCAGGGGGATAATGAAAAACTGTTTTTT.

J is TRBJ2-7 and V is TRBV28; D possibly corresponds to TRBD2 (5 bases). The germline V gene encodes CDR1 MDHEN and CDR2 SYDVKM. The length of the CDR3 is 13 residues. Trimming removed 8 bases at V and 7 bases at J, with 18 bases between. CDR3 DNA: TGTGCCAGCGCAGTTTCGACCCCGGGGGAGCAGTACTTC. Residues: CASAVSTPGEQYF.

The chain combines TRBV6-5 with TRBJ2-7; D may be TRBD1 (6 bases). The germline CDR1 and CDR2 sequences are MNHEY and SVGAGI. CDR3 length: 13 amino acids. Trimming shortened V by 5 bases and J by 3 bases, and 11 bases separated the two germline ends. In DNA, the CDR3 is TGTGCCAGCAGTGTGGGACACCACTACGAGCAGTACTTC. Encoded protein: CASSVGHHYEQYF.

J is TRBJ2-7 and V is TRBV2; 11 nucleotides line up with TRBD1. There are 13 residues in the CDR3. Looked up from germline, CDR1 is SNHLY and CDR2 is FYNNEI. J was trimmed by 5 bases and V by 6 bases; bases with no gene match: 3. This chain's CDR3 is CASRWDRGNEQYF. CDR3 in DNA: TGTGCCAGCAGATGGGACAGGGGGAACGAGCAGTACTTC.

This clone occurred a few times. The CDR3 region is CASSPVGAGLNTGELFF. The CDR3, as DNA: TGTGCCAGCTCACCAGTAGGGGCAGGATTGAACACCGGGGAGCTGTTTTTT. This chain links TRBV18 with TRBJ2-2; D might be TRBD1 (5 bases). With 2 bases removed from V and 1 base from J, the gap between germline ends came to 14 bases. This CDR3 has 17 amino acids. The germline V gene encodes CDR1 KGHSH and CDR2 LQKENI.

This clone occurred once. The chain uses TRBV23-1 and TRBJ2-7; D possibly matches TRBD1 or TRBD2 (5 bases each). TRBV23-1 is an open reading frame whose function is uncertain. There are 16 residues in the CDR3. V dropped 3 bases and J dropped 4 bases, with 19 bases sitting between them. The CDR3 here is CASSHPRGAGWYEQYF. CDR3 in DNA: TGCGCCAGCAGTCACCCCCGAGGGGCAGGGTGGTACGAGCAGTACTTC.

A word on this clone: Germline and junction disagree at one end, which may indicate a read error. The CDR3 is CASSNLAGPSYNEQFF. The CDR3 DNA sequence: TGTGCTAGCAGCAATCTAGCGGGCCCGTCCTACAATGAGCAGTTCTTC. The genes are TRBV9 and TRBJ2-1; 8 bases line up with TRBD2. The CDR3 covers 16 residues. Germline V gene data show CDR1 as SGDLS and CDR2 as YYNGEE.

The chain carries TRBV30 and TRBJ1-2, with D possibly matching TRBD1 (5 bases). The CDR3 consists of 12 residues. Germline assignment: CDR1 GTSNPN and CDR2 SVGIG (reference sequence). The CDR3 nucleotides read TGTCTCACGGAGGTGGGGACTGGGGGCTACACCTTC. This encodes CLTEVGTGGYTF.

This clone has only a few counts. The chain recombines TRBV4-1 with TRBJ2-6; weak D call: TRBD1 (6 bases). There are 15 residues in the CDR3. V was cut by 2 bases and J by 2 bases, with 7 bases left in between. Germline CDR1 and CDR2: MGHRA and YSYEKL. The CDR3 reads CASSQQGTGANVLTF. The CDR3 coding sequence is TGCGCCAGCAGCCAACAGGGGACTGGGGCCAACGTCCTGACTTTC.

This sequence joins TRBV2 and TRBJ1-2; no firm D call. Trimming stripped 6 bases from V and 5 bases from J, with 10 bases between. CDR1 SNHLY and CDR2 FYNNEI come from the germline V gene. The length of the CDR3 is 12 residues. CDR3 DNA sequence: TGTGCCAGCAGCCTTTCAGAGTATGGCTACACCTTC. Amino acid sequence: CASSLSEYGYTF.

The J gene is TRBJ2-1, the V gene TRBV28, with no clear D. The CDR3 spans 12 residues. The V end lost 4 bases, the J end lost 2 bases, and 3 bases lay between the germline ends. CDR1 is MDHEN and CDR2 is SYDVKM in the germline V gene. DNA of the CDR3: TGTGCCAGCAGTTGGGCCTACAATGAGCAGTTCTTC. It codes for CASSWAYNEQFF.